A selection of T cell receptor beta chains follows, all from one sample in a study of CD8 T cells in ankylosing spondylitis. TCRdb ran MiXCR on the 5' RACE reads and lists one entry per CDR3 protein. Seen here are around 130,000 distinct CDR3 sequences, 6% to 8.5% observed once, and the top ten hold 12%. The sequencing sample was made of blood, either unsorted or a sorted T cell fraction (not recorded which). The source is a male donor with ankylosing spondylitis or in good health (not recorded which). Both conserved end residues are part of each CDR3. D genes are given only for firm matches. Rows give clone size only sometimes, using once, few, many, or a class for an expanded clone.

>TRBD2|few|TRBV5-1|TRBJ2-1
CASSLIRGTSGGAGNEQFF
TGCGCCAGCAGCTTGATCCGCGGGACTAGCGGGGGGGCTGGTAATGAGCAGTTCTTC
>-|many|TRBV5-1|TRBJ2-2
CASSLVSNWELFF
TGCGCCAGCAGCTTGGTCAGTAATTGGGAGCTGTTTTTT
>TRBD2|many|TRBV7-8|TRBJ2-1
CASSLAGLAGVVEQFF
TGTGCCAGCAGCTTAGCTGGGCTAGCGGGAGTGGTTGAGCAGTTCTTC
>-|-|TRBV12-3/TRBV12-4|TRBJ1-1
CASSIRDTQTEAFF
TGTGCCAGCAGTATCCGGGACACCCAGACTGAAGCTTTCTTT
>TRBD1|-|TRBV27|TRBJ2-7
CASSSTGTGTREQYF
TGTGCCAGCAGTTCAACCGGGACAGGGACTCGCGAGCAGTACTTC
>TRBD1|many|TRBV12-3/TRBV12-4|TRBJ2-1
CASSLGTGKHNEQFF
TGTGCCAGCAGTTTAGGGACAGGGAAACACAATGAGCAGTTCTTC
>-|many|TRBV10-3|TRBJ2-1
CAISESGPDEQFF
TGTGCCATCAGTGAGTCCGGACCTGATGAGCAGTTCTTC
>-|many|TRBV7-2|TRBJ1-1
CASSLSPGQTFEAFF
TGTGCCAGCAGCTTAAGCCCTGGACAGACCTTTGAAGCTTTCTTT
>TRBD1|many|TRBV28|TRBJ2-2
CASSLWAGGISGELFF
TGTGCCAGCAGTTTATGGGCAGGGGGTATTTCCGGGGAGCTGTTTTTT
>-|many|TRBV7-6|TRBJ1-1
CASSTTLRNTEAFF
TGTGCCAGCAGCACGACGCTGCGGAACACTGAAGCTTTCTTT
>TRBD2|many|TRBV5-1|TRBJ2-7
CASSLTAGGLEQYF
TGCGCCAGCAGCTTGACAGCGGGAGGGCTCGAGCAGTACTTC
>-|many|TRBV25-1|TRBJ1-6
CASSDKVYNSPLHF
TGTGCCAGCAGTGATAAAGTCTATAATTCACCCCTCCACTTT
>TRBD1|many|TRBV11-2|TRBJ2-2
CASSQGQGYTGELFF
TGTGCCAGCAGCCAGGGACAGGGGTACACCGGGGAGCTGTTTTTT